These 26 T cell receptor beta chains were all obtained from the same sample, sequenced in a study of T cell responses to AZD1222 COVID-19 vaccine. The data were produced by immunoSEQ multiplex PCR, yet TCRdb's version contains in-frame clones alone and is incomplete. This sample has more than 70,000 clones, with nearly 90% found just once. The starting material was peripheral blood, obtained 28 days after the second AZD1222 dose. Every receptor here comes from an adult who received the AZD1222 COVID-19 vaccine.

J is TRBJ2-5 and V is TRBV5-1, with no clear D. Trimming shortened V by 0 bases and J by 1 base, and 7 bases separated the two germline ends. Germline CDR1 SGHRS, CDR2 YFSETQ. This CDR3 spans 14 amino acids. The DNA of the CDR3 is TGCGCCAGCAGCTTGGTTCCCAGCCAAGAGACCCAGTACTTC. This gives the protein CASSLVPSQETQYF.

V gene TRBV5-1 combines with J gene TRBJ1-3; no clear D gene. CDR1 is SGHRS, CDR2 YFSETQ, per germline. Trimming left V 0 bases short and J 0 bases short, with 4 bases between. This CDR3 contains 14 residues. The CDR3 reads CASSLEVSGNTIYF. CDR3 nucleotide sequence: TGCGCCAGCAGCTTGGAAGTCTCTGGAAACACCATATATTTT.

This clone has only one observation. The chain has TRBV29-1 and TRBJ1-6; no clear D. The germline V gene has CDR1 SQVTM and CDR2 ANQGSEA. This CDR3 region has 13 residues. Trimming took 6 bases from V and 6 from J, leaving 12 bases between them. In DNA form, the CDR3 reads TGCAGCGTCGGAATGGATTTTAATTCACCCCTCCACTTT. Its protein is CSVGMDFNSPLHF.

V usage is TRBV29-1 and J usage is TRBJ1-2, with D hard to call. The CDR3 is 14 residues long. Per the germline V gene, CDR1 is SQVTM and CDR2 is ANQGSEA. Trimming removed 3 bases at V and 0 bases at J, with 11 bases between. Here the CDR3 DNA reads TGCAGCGTTGACCCACAGCGGTCTAACTATGGCTACACCTTC. It specifies CSVDPQRSNYGYTF.

The chain links TRBV30 to TRBJ1-5, with D uncertain. CDR3 size: 13 residues. CDR1 and CDR2 from the germline V gene are GTSNPN and SVGIG (reference sequence). Trimming left V 0 bases short and J 6 bases short, with 9 bases between. CDR3 loop: CAWSVRGVQPQHF. In DNA, the CDR3 is TGTGCCTGGAGTGTACGCGGAGTTCAGCCCCAGCATTTT.

The CDR3 DNA follows: TGTGCCACCCGATCACGCAGCTCAGACGACACCATATATTTT. This codes for CATRSRSSDDTIYF. The chain is built from TRBV19 and TRBJ1-3; D gene ambiguous. V was clipped by 10 bases and J by 8 bases, with 21 bases between them. Germline values: CDR1 LNHDA, CDR2 SQIVND (reference sequence). This CDR3 region has 14 residues.

This rearrangement joins TRBV18 to TRBJ2-1; 10 bases agree with TRBD2. CDR1 is KGHSH, CDR2 LQKENI, per germline. V dropped 3 bases and J dropped 9; count of bases not matched to a gene: 8. This CDR3 has 15 amino acids. The CDR3: CASSPKIAGGTEQFF. For the CDR3, the DNA is TGTGCCAGCTCACCGAAAATAGCGGGAGGTACTGAGCAGTTCTTC.

This clone was seen a few times. V gene TRBV7-9 combines with J gene TRBJ1-1, with a weak D call TRBD1 (5 bases). Germline-derived CDR1 and CDR2 are SEHNR and FQNEAQ (reference sequence). This CDR3 comprises 10 residues. V was trimmed by 5 bases and J by 10 bases, leaving 8 bases between them. The CDR3 DNA is TGTGCCAGCAGCCAGGGAGCAGCTTTCTTT. Residues: CASSQGAAFF.

The table lists this clone with a count of one. The chain employs TRBV5-1 and TRBJ2-5; tentative D call: TRBD2 (5 bases). Germline values: CDR1 SGHRS, CDR2 YFSETQ. The CDR3 totals 14 residues. The V end was cut by 1 base, the J end by 4 bases, with 11 bases between. The CDR3 reads CASSLLGSGETQYF. CDR3 DNA sequence: TGCGCCAGCAGCTTGTTGGGGAGCGGAGAGACCCAGTACTTC.

The genes are TRBV27 and TRBJ1-2; D gene unclear. The CDR3 runs to 14 residues. Looked up from germline, CDR1 is MNHEY and CDR2 is SMNVEV (reference sequence). The V and J ends lost 5 bases and 4 bases respectively, with 14 bases between them. DNA for the CDR3: TGTGCCAGCAGTCGCCTACAAGGGAGCTATGGCTACACCTTC. This gives the protein CASSRLQGSYGYTF.

The chain recombines TRBV11-1 with TRBJ1-1, with D tentatively TRBD1 (5 bases). With 5 bases removed from V and 0 bases from J, the gap between germline ends came to 13 bases. Germline CDR1 SGHAT, CDR2 FQDESV (reference sequence). This CDR3 comprises 15 residues. The CDR3: CASSQPSGLNTEAFF. The CDR3 region has the DNA TGTGCCAGCAGCCAACCTTCGGGACTGAACACTGAAGCTTTCTTT.

The chain joins TRBV6-5 to TRBJ1-4, with TRBD1 identical over 7 bases. This CDR3 has 14 amino acids. Germline V lookup: CDR1 MNHEY, CDR2 SVGAGI. The V and J ends lost 5 bases and 7 bases, in that order; junction bases with no gene match: 7. CDR3 nucleotide sequence: TGTGCCAGCAGTAGGGAGGGGGCCAGTGAAAAACTGTTTTTT. Protein: CASSREGASEKLFF.

The CDR3 sequence: CASSPGGGNQPQHF. The CDR3 DNA reads as TGTGCCAGTAGCCCGGGGGGGGGCAATCAGCCCCAGCATTTT. The chain links TRBV19 to TRBJ1-5, with a possible D match to TRBD1 (5 bases). V lost 6 bases, J lost 2 bases, and 11 bases lay in between. The CDR3 is 14 amino acids. Germline CDR1 reads LNHDA; CDR2 reads SQIVND (reference sequence). Full variable domain (missing parts from reference TRBV19 and TRBJ1-5): DGGITQSPKYLFRKEGQNVTLSCEQNLNHDAMYWYRQDPGQGLRLIYYSQIVNDFQKGDIAEGYSVSREKKESFPLTVTSAQKNPTAFYLCASSPGGGNQPQHFGDGTRLSIL.

The CDR3 DNA reads TGCGCCAGCAGCGGACAGGGGGCGGCCACTGAAGCTTTCTTT. Its translation is CASSGQGAATEAFF. The chain uses TRBV5-1 and TRBJ1-1, with 11 positions matching TRBD1. Germline V gene lookup returns CDR1 SGHRS and CDR2 YFSETQ. The CDR3 loop spans 14 amino acids. Losses at the gene ends were 4 bases for V and 4 bases for J; bases not matched to a gene: 3.

This chain uses TRBV6-1 with TRBJ1-1; the D gene is possibly TRBD1 (6 bases). The V and J ends lost 7 bases and 8 bases respectively, with 20 bases between them. Germline CDR1 reads MNHNS; CDR2 reads SASEGT. CDR3 length equals 14 residues. CDR3 DNA: TGTGCCAGCATTCGGACAGAGGGGATAGGGGAAGCTTTCTTT. It encodes CASIRTEGIGEAFF.

The V call is TRBV7-2, the J call TRBJ1-2; D gene ambiguous. Germline V gives CDR1 SGHTA, CDR2 FQGNSA. Between the trimmed V and J ends, which lost 5 bases and 0 bases, there was a span of 7 bases. This CDR3 is built from 13 residues. In DNA, the CDR3 is TGTGCCAGCAGCACGGATGCTAACTATGGCTACACCTTC. Amino acid sequence: CASSTDANYGYTF. Complete variable domain (other parts from reference TRBV7-2 and TRBJ1-2): GAGVSQSPSNKVTEKGKDVELRCDPISGHTALYWYRQSLGQGLEFLIYFQGNSAPDKSGLPSDRFSAERTGGSVSTLTIQRTQQEDSAVYLCASSTDANYGYTFGSGTRLTVV.

The gene calls are TRBV4-1 and TRBJ1-1; tentative D call: TRBD1 (6 bases). Between the trimmed V and J ends, which lost 7 bases and 5 bases, there was a span of 17 bases. The CDR3 spans 14 residues. Germline V CDR1 and CDR2: MGHRA, YSYEKL. CDR3 sequence: CASIRMGGWTEAFF. CDR3 DNA sequence: TGCGCCAGCATCCGGATGGGGGGCTGGACTGAAGCTTTCTTT.

The rearrangement joins TRBV7-3 to TRBJ2-7, with D tentatively TRBD1 (5 bases). Germline V gene data show CDR1 as SGHTA and CDR2 as FQGTGA. V was cut by 3 bases and J by 0 bases, with 9 bases left in between. This CDR3 is built from 14 residues. Here the CDR3 reads CASSFQQVSYEQYF. The CDR3 DNA sequence: TGTGCCAGCAGCTTTCAACAGGTCTCCTACGAGCAGTACTTC. The variable domain in full, completed from reference TRBV7-3 and TRBJ2-7, reads GAGVSQTPSNKVTEKGKYVELRCDPISGHTALYWYRQSLGQGPEFLIYFQGTGAADDSGLPNDRFFAVRPEGSVSTLKIQRTERGDSAVYLCASSFQQVSYEQYFGPGTRLTVT.

The chain links TRBV6-5 to TRBJ2-1; TRBD2 might be the D (5 bases). Germline V gives CDR1 MNHEY, CDR2 SVGAGI. Trimming removed 6 bases at V and 0 bases at J, with 12 bases between. The CDR3 sequence is 15 residues long. DNA of the CDR3: TGTGCCAGCAGACTAGGAAGCTTCTCCTACAATGAGCAGTTCTTC. Translated: CASRLGSFSYNEQFF.

The genes are TRBV4-1 and TRBJ1-5, with 9 bases aligning to TRBD1. With V trimmed by 3 bases and J by 3 bases, 3 bases remained unmatched. Germline CDR1 MGHRA, CDR2 YSYEKL. CDR3 size: 15 residues. The CDR3 is CASSHGTGYNQPQHF. The CDR3, as DNA: TGCGCCAGCAGCCATGGGACAGGGTACAATCAGCCCCAGCATTTT.

CDR3 nucleotide sequence: TGTGCCAGCAGCCCAGACACGTACGAGAAGCAGTACTTC. Its protein product is CASSPDTYEKQYF. V usage is TRBV9 and J usage is TRBJ2-7, with D unclear. In germline, CDR1 is SGDLS, CDR2 YYNGEE. The CDR3 loop spans 13 amino acids. V was pared by 4 bases and J by 8 bases, with 16 bases between.

The chain links TRBV7-9 to TRBJ2-5; either TRBD1 or TRBD2 may supply D (5 bases each). Germline-derived CDR1 and CDR2 are SEHNR and FQNEAQ (reference sequence). CDR3 length: 13 amino acids. Between the trimmed V and J ends, which lost 3 bases and 1 base, there was a span of 6 bases. The CDR3 is CASSLGVQETQYF. The CDR3 DNA sequence: TGTGCCAGCAGCTTGGGGGTCCAAGAGACCCAGTACTTC.

This chain connects TRBV18 to TRBJ1-2, with D possibly TRBD1 on 6 matching bases. Germline V gene lookup returns CDR1 KGHSH and CDR2 LQKENI. The length of the CDR3 is 14 residues. The germline V and J ends were trimmed by 0 bases and 3 bases, with 8 bases remaining between them. CDR3 loop: CASSPPAGDYGYTF. The CDR3 nucleotides are TGTGCCAGCTCACCACCGGCAGGGGACTATGGCTACACCTTC.

V and J are TRBV6-4 and TRBJ2-1, with D tentatively TRBD1 (5 bases). Trimming left V 6 bases short and J 6 bases short, with 12 bases between. CDR3 size: 13 residues. Germline loops: CDR1 MRHNA, CDR2 SNTAGT. The CDR3 nucleotides are TGTGCCAGCAGCAGGGTAAGAGGCAATGAGCAGTTCTTC. Amino acid sequence: CASSRVRGNEQFF.

This clone was found a few times. The rearrangement uses TRBV28 and TRBJ1-6, with D possibly being TRBD1 (6 bases). Germline-derived CDR1 and CDR2 are MDHEN and SYDVKM. V was clipped by 4 bases and J by 5 bases, with 9 bases between them. The CDR3 length is 14 residues. The DNA of the CDR3 is TGTGCCAGCAGTTCAACAGGGAATAATTCACCCCTCCACTTT. Protein: CASSSTGNNSPLHF.

The chain recombines TRBV6-2 or TRBV6-3 with TRBJ1-2, with 8 bases matching TRBD1. CDR3 length: 18 residues. Germline V gene sequence: CDR1 MNHEY, CDR2 SVGEGT. Unmatched junction bases numbered 21, after V lost 6 bases and J lost 6 bases. CDR3 nucleotides: TGTGCCAGCAGCCTACCGCTACAGACAGGGGCATTTTCCAATGGCTACACCTTC. It specifies CASSLPLQTGAFSNGYTF.